These 14 T cell receptor beta chains were sequenced from one sample in a study of T cells in localized non-small cell lung cancer. Data came from immunoSEQ multiplex PCR; TCRdb stores just in-frame clones and leaves some out. The sample records around 41,000 clones, about 90% being singletons. The sequences come from peripheral blood, collected before any cancer treatment. The receptor source for this set is a female donor over 55 with stage I squamous cell lung carcinoma.

J is TRBJ2-7 and V is TRBV15; D unclear. Germline-derived CDR1 and CDR2 are LNHNV and YYDKDF (reference sequence). Trimming removed 5 bases from V and 7 bases from J, with 21 bases in between. The CDR3 consists of 15 residues. This chain's CDR3 is CATSGDEIRSNEQYF. CDR3 DNA sequence: TGTGCCACCAGCGGCGACGAGATCCGTTCAAATGAGCAGTACTTC. The variable domain in full, completed from reference TRBV15 and TRBJ2-7, reads DAMVIQNPRYQVTQFGKPVTLSCSQTLNHNVMYWYQQKSSQAPKLLFHYYDKDFNNEADTPDNFQSRRPNTSFCFLDIRSPGLGDTAMYLCATSGDEIRSNEQYFGPGTRLTVT.

The V call is TRBV19, the J call TRBJ2-6; D gene ambiguous. V gave up 5 bases and J gave up 0 bases, with 11 bases separating them. Germline CDR1 reads LNHDA; CDR2 reads SQIVND (reference sequence). The CDR3 is 16 amino acids. CDR3 in DNA: TGTGCCAGTAGTGCCACAGTGAGCTCTGGGGCCAACGTCCTGACTTTC. Protein: CASSATVSSGANVLTF.

The chain combines TRBV9 with TRBJ2-2; 9 bases agree with TRBD1. Germline V gene sequence: CDR1 SGDLS, CDR2 YYNGEE. Unmatched junction bases numbered 7, after V lost 3 bases and J lost 7 bases. The CDR3 totals 15 residues. Here the CDR3 DNA reads TGTGCCAGCAGCGATTCTAGGACAGGGGTCGGGGAGCTGTTTTTT. The encoded protein is CASSDSRTGVGELFF.

This clone was seen a few times. The chain has TRBV18 and TRBJ2-2; 7 bases are shared with TRBD2. Germline loops: CDR1 KGHSH, CDR2 LQKENI. With V trimmed by 3 bases and J by 4 bases, 5 bases remained unmatched. CDR3 length: 15 amino acids. The CDR3 sequence is CASSPGGRSTGELFF. CDR3 nucleotide sequence: TGTGCCAGCTCACCGGGCGGGAGATCCACCGGGGAGCTGTTTTTT.

The rearrangement links TRBV18 to TRBJ1-3; the D gene is possibly TRBD1 (5 bases). Trimming shortened V by 2 bases and J by 0 bases, and 11 bases separated the two germline ends. Germline V gives CDR1 KGHSH, CDR2 LQKENI. This CDR3 has 16 amino acids. The CDR3 DNA is TGTGCCAGCTCACCAGAAAAGGGGATCTCTGGAAACACCATATATTTT. Amino acids: CASSPEKGISGNTIYF. Full variable domain (rest looked up from reference TRBV18 and TRBJ1-3): NAGVMQNPRHLVRRRGQEARLRCSPMKGHSHVYWYRQLPEEGLKFMVYLQKENIIDESGMPKERFSAEFPKEGPSILRIQQVVRGDSAAYFCASSPEKGISGNTIYFGEGSWLTVV.

Written as DNA, the CDR3 is TGTGCCAGCAGTGAATGGGCTAGCAATCAGCCCCAGCATTTT. Amino acid sequence: CASSEWASNQPQHF. This chain uses TRBV2 with TRBJ1-5; no firm D call. V was trimmed by 2 bases and J by 0 bases, leaving 5 bases between them. This CDR3 is built from 14 residues. Germline CDR1 is SNHLY and CDR2 is FYNNEI.

This chain uses TRBV27 with TRBJ2-1, with no clear D. V gave up 0 bases and J gave up 4 bases, with 7 bases separating them. CDR3 length equals 14 residues. Germline CDR1 is MNHEY and CDR2 is SMNVEV (reference sequence). CDR3 sequence reads: CASSLSAVYNEQFF. In nucleotides, the CDR3 is TGTGCCAGCAGTTTATCGGCCGTATACAATGAGCAGTTCTTC.

This chain joins TRBV18 and TRBJ2-2, with 7 bases matching TRBD2. J gave up 5 bases and V 3 bases, and 9 bases lay outside the gene matches. Per the germline V gene, CDR1 is KGHSH and CDR2 is LQKENI. This CDR3 is built from 16 residues. CDR3 sequence reads: CASSPKRGGPTGELFF. Here the CDR3 DNA reads TGTGCCAGCTCACCGAAGCGGGGAGGGCCTACCGGGGAGCTGTTTTTT. The entire variable domain, with the rest obtained from reference TRBV18 and TRBJ2-2, is as follows: NAGVMQNPRHLVRRRGQEARLRCSPMKGHSHVYWYRQLPEEGLKFMVYLQKENIIDESGMPKERFSAEFPKEGPSILRIQQVVRGDSAAYFCASSPKRGGPTGELFFGEGSRLTVL.

The V gene is TRBV6-5, the J gene TRBJ1-3; no clear D. The CDR3 spans 15 residues. Per the germline V gene, CDR1 is MNHEY and CDR2 is SVGAGI. V gave up 0 bases and J gave up 2 bases, with 8 bases separating them. CDR3 loop: CASSYSRVTGNTIYF. DNA for the CDR3: TGTGCCAGCAGTTACTCGCGAGTCACTGGAAACACCATATATTTT.

The V call is TRBV7-2, the J call TRBJ2-7; a weak D match, TRBD2 (5 bases). The V gene's germline CDR1 is SGHTA and CDR2 FQGNSA. V was shortened by 4 bases and J by 6 bases, with 19 bases between the two germline ends. This CDR3 has 15 amino acids. The CDR3, as DNA: TGTGCCAGCAGCTCGACCGGCCTGGAGGTGATCGAGCAGTACTTC. Its translation is CASSSTGLEVIEQYF.

This clone came up a few times. The chain has TRBV11-1 and TRBJ1-1, with D perhaps TRBD1 (6 bases). CDR1 and CDR2 (germline): SGHAT, FQDESV (reference sequence). Deletions cut 3 bases from V and 3 bases from J, with 8 bases between. The CDR3 runs 13 residues. The CDR3 protein is CASSFYRDTEAFF. For the CDR3, the DNA is TGTGCCAGCAGCTTTTACAGGGACACTGAAGCTTTCTTT.

This sequence joins TRBV4-1 and TRBJ2-7, with D perhaps matching TRBD2 (6 bases). This CDR3 spans 17 amino acids. Between the trimmed V and J ends, which lost 1 base and 2 bases, there was a span of 18 bases. The germline V gene has CDR1 MGHRA and CDR2 YSYEKL. CDR3 in amino acids: CASSQVGLLAVTYEQYF. The DNA for the CDR3 is TGCGCCAGCAGCCAAGTGGGGCTCTTAGCGGTTACCTACGAGCAGTACTTC.

This clone was recorded only once. This chain uses TRBV20-1 with TRBJ2-1; unclear D gene. CDR1 is DFQATT, CDR2 SNEGSKA, per germline (reference sequence). V dropped 7 bases and J dropped 9 bases, with 13 bases sitting between them. The CDR3 consists of 11 residues. This chain's CDR3 is CSDRKGIEQFF. The CDR3 coding sequence is TGCAGTGACCGTAAGGGTATTGAGCAGTTCTTC.

DNA for the CDR3: TGTGCCAGCAGCTTAATGATTGCTAGCGGGACCGGGGAGCTGTTTTTT. Translation gives CASSLMIASGTGELFF. V is TRBV7-2 and J is TRBJ2-2, with 8 nucleotides matching TRBD2. With 2 bases clipped from V and 5 bases from J, the junction kept 7 bases outside the gene matches. The CDR3 is 16 residues long. The germline V gene encodes CDR1 SGHTA and CDR2 FQGNSA. The full variable domain, completed using reference TRBV7-2 and TRBJ2-2, is GAGVSQSPSNKVTEKGKDVELRCDPISGHTALYWYRQSLGQGLEFLIYFQGNSAPDKSGLPSDRFSAERTGGSVSTLTIQRTQQEDSAVYLCASSLMIASGTGELFFGEGSRLTVL.